Listed below are T cell receptor beta chains from one sample, sequenced in a study of cytotoxic CD8 clonotypes in ibrutinib-treated CLL. Here immunoSEQ multiplex PCR was the method, and the copy in TCRdb shows in-frame clones only, minus some. The sample yields about 150,000 clones, roughly three quarters seen once. The sequenced sample was PBMCs, obtained after 24 months of ibrutinib treatment. The receptor set was obtained from a human donor with chronic lymphocytic leukemia. Both conserved end residues are part of each CDR3. D genes are given only for firm matches. Rows may omit the clone size; those that give it use once, few, many or a size class.

TRBD1 | - | TRBJ1-4 | TRBV25-1 | CASSEPGQGAANEKLFF | TGTGCCAGCAGTGAACCGGGACAGGGGGCGGCTAATGAAAAACTGTTTTTT
TRBD1 | - | TRBJ1-2 | TRBV19 | CASKQGQLYGYTF | TGTGCCAGTAAACAGGGGCAGCTCTATGGCTACACCTTC
TRBD1 | - | TRBJ2-5 | TRBV2 | CASTRDRGQETQYF | TGTGCCAGCACTCGGGACAGGGGACAAGAGACCCAGTACTTC
TRBD2 | - | TRBJ2-7 | TRBV7-9 | CASSPGTSGVDEQYF | TGTGCCAGCAGCCCGGGGACTAGCGGGGTTGACGAGCAGTACTTC
- | few | TRBJ1-4 | TRBV18 | CASSPPGREGEKLFF | TGTGCCAGCTCACCACCGGGCCGAGAAGGCGAAAAACTGTTTTTT
- | - | TRBJ2-3 | TRBV9 | CASSATGWRADTQYF | TGTGCCAGCAGCGCCACAGGGTGGAGGGCAGATACGCAGTATTTT
- | - | TRBJ1-1 | TRBV7-2 | CASSTRGGTEAFF | TGTGCCAGCAGCACCCGAGGGGGAACTGAAGCTTTCTTT
- | few | TRBJ2-7 | TRBV5-1 | CASSPDDTAWEQYF | TGCGCCAGCAGTCCCGACGACACAGCTTGGGAGCAGTACTTC
- | - | TRBJ1-5 | TRBV28 | CASSLQGDQPQHF | TGTGCCAGCAGTTTACAGGGCGATCAGCCCCAGCATTTT